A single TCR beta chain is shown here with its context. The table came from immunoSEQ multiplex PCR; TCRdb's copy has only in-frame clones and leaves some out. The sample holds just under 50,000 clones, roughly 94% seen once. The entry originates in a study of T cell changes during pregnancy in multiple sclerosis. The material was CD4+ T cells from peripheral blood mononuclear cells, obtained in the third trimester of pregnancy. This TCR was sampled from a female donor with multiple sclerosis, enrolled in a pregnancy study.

CDR3 DNA sequence: TGTGCCAGTAGTACAGGGACTAGCGGGAATAATGAGCAGTTCTTC. Its translation: CASSTGTSGNNEQFF. The chain recombines TRBV19 with TRBJ2-1; 13 nucleotides agree with TRBD2. Trimming cost V 4 bases and J 7 bases; bases outside gene matches: 4. The CDR3 consists of 15 residues. Germline lookup yields CDR1 LNHDA and CDR2 SQIVND (reference sequence).